Below are 26 T cell receptor beta chains sequenced from a single sample in a study of OX40 agonist ivuxolimab in advanced cancers. Here immunoSEQ multiplex PCR was the method, and the copy in TCRdb shows in-frame clones only, minus some. The repertoire holds 20,000 to 25,000 clones, 80% to 90% seen once, with around 25% in the top ten. Specimen: CD4+ or CD8+ T cells sorted from blood, collected in a trial of the OX40 agonist ivuxolimab. The receptors were sampled from an adult with an advanced solid tumor such as melanoma, head and neck, liver or kidney cancer.

This clone was counted a single time. V is TRBV28 and J is TRBJ1-6, with D unclear. V gave up 8 bases and J gave up 9 bases, with 17 bases separating them. This CDR3 has 14 amino acids. Germline CDR1 reads MDHEN; CDR2 reads SYDVKM. For the CDR3, the DNA is TGTGCCAGCGGCCAGGCTGAAAGAGGTTCACCCCTCCACTTT. It is translated as CASGQAERGSPLHF.

The gene calls are TRBV19 and TRBJ2-1, with D perhaps TRBD1 (5 bases). Between the trimmed V and J ends, which lost 10 bases and 0 bases, there was a span of 13 bases. In germline, CDR1 is LNHDA, CDR2 SQIVND (reference sequence). The CDR3 length is 14 residues. For the CDR3, the DNA is TGTGCCACCTCTGGGGCGCCCTCCTACAATGAGCAGTTCTTC. Translated: CATSGAPSYNEQFF.

This clone was recorded only once. The chain joins TRBV14 to TRBJ1-1; a possible D gene is TRBD1 (5 bases). Per germline, CDR1 SGHDN and CDR2 FVKESK. The V end was cut by 1 base, the J end by 0 bases, with 15 bases between. CDR3 length equals 17 residues. DNA of the CDR3: TGTGCCAGCAGCCAAGTAGCAGGGTGGAGAATGAACACTGAAGCTTTCTTT. Its translation is CASSQVAGWRMNTEAFF.

This clone showed up just a few times. V is TRBV14 and J is TRBJ2-7, with a possible D match to TRBD1 (6 bases). This CDR3 has 15 amino acids. Per the germline V gene, CDR1 is SGHDN and CDR2 is FVKESK. Trimming shortened V by 1 base and J by 4 bases, and 14 bases separated the two germline ends. CDR3 loop: CASSQVRKQGYEQYF. The CDR3 coding sequence is TGTGCCAGCAGCCAAGTTCGCAAACAGGGATACGAGCAGTACTTC.

The V call is TRBV29-1, the J call TRBJ2-2; perhaps D is TRBD1 or TRBD2 (5 bases each). The V gene lost 3 bases and the J gene lost 2 bases, with 16 bases spanning the gap. CDR1 is SQVTM and CDR2 is ANQGSEA in the germline V gene. This CDR3 spans 16 amino acids. The CDR3 bases are TGCAGCGTTGACCGGGACCCTGTCGCCAACACCGGGGAGCTGTTTTTT. It yields the protein CSVDRDPVANTGELFF.

This chain links TRBV10-3 with TRBJ2-1, with a tentative D call TRBD2 (5 bases). With 2 bases removed from V and 6 bases from J, the gap between germline ends came to 8 bases. The CDR3 is 13 residues long. Looked up from germline, CDR1 is ENHRY and CDR2 is SYGVKD. CDR3 nucleotides: TGTGCCATCAGTGAGCCCGGAGGCAATGAGCAGTTCTTC. Protein: CAISEPGGNEQFF.

This clone was found once. The V gene is TRBV27, the J gene TRBJ2-1; tentatively, D is TRBD2 (7 bases). This CDR3 contains 14 residues. Trimming pared 6 bases from V and 10 bases from J, leaving 19 bases between. Germline values: CDR1 MNHEY, CDR2 SMNVEV (reference sequence). Written as DNA, the CDR3 is TGTGCCAGCAGACCGACTGGGGGGGCAAACGAGCAGTTCTTC. Translation gives CASRPTGGANEQFF.

This clone was detected once. The chain joins TRBV7-8 to TRBJ1-4; D uncertain. The CDR3 has 16 amino acids. Trimming pared 5 bases from V and 3 bases from J, leaving 16 bases between. Germline CDR1 is SGHVS and CDR2 is FQNEAQ. For the CDR3, the DNA is TGTGCCAGCAGCCCCCAACATGGAGTCTCTAATGAAAAACTGTTTTTT. Its protein is CASSPQHGVSNEKLFF.

This clone was detected only a few times. The V call is TRBV5-1, the J call TRBJ2-2, with D unclear. Trimming stripped 5 bases from V and 4 bases from J, with 12 bases between. Germline CDR1 reads SGHRS; CDR2 reads YFSETQ. The CDR3 contains 14 residues. For the CDR3, the DNA is TGCGCCAGCAGGTTCGCGGCCCCCACCGGGGAGCTGTTTTTT. Protein sequence: CASRFAAPTGELFF.

The chain has TRBV9 and TRBJ1-2, with a tentative D call TRBD1 (5 bases). With 4 bases removed from V and 6 bases from J, the gap between germline ends came to 16 bases. CDR3 length: 14 amino acids. CDR1 is SGDLS, CDR2 YYNGEE, per germline. CDR3 protein: CASSSPGGTNGYTF. Written as DNA, the CDR3 is TGTGCCAGCAGCTCTCCCGGGGGTACCAATGGCTACACCTTC.

This chain uses TRBV6-5 with TRBJ1-2, with D uncertain. Trimming removed 0 bases from V and 8 bases from J, with 16 bases in between. This CDR3 spans 15 amino acids. Germline V gene data show CDR1 as MNHEY and CDR2 as SVGAGI. The CDR3 loop reads CASSYSIGSLAGYTF. As DNA, the CDR3 is TGTGCCAGCAGTTACTCGATAGGCAGCCTGGCCGGCTACACCTTC.

The J gene is TRBJ2-2, the V gene TRBV6-1; weak D call: TRBD1 (6 bases). Germline assignment: CDR1 MNHNS and CDR2 SASEGT. With 4 bases removed from V and 7 bases from J, the gap between germline ends came to 13 bases. The CDR3 length is 14 residues. CDR3 sequence (DNA): TGTGCCAGCAGTGTTTCAGGGGAGATCGGGGAGCTGTTTTTT. Translating gives CASSVSGEIGELFF.

This clone was observed a single time. This rearrangement joins TRBV4-2 to TRBJ2-5; 8 nucleotides line up with TRBD1. J lost 5 bases, V lost 4 bases, and 9 bases had no gene match. Germline CDR1 reads LGHNA; CDR2 reads YNFKEQ. The CDR3 runs to 15 residues. The CDR3 loop is CASSPPGWDRETQYF. The CDR3 bases are TGTGCCAGCAGCCCCCCGGGCTGGGACAGGGAGACCCAGTACTTC.

The V and J genes are TRBV7-8 and TRBJ2-3; 9 bases are shared with TRBD2. The CDR3 extends over 17 amino acids. CDR1 is SGHVS, CDR2 FQNEAQ, per germline. V lost 5 bases, J lost 0 bases, and 9 bases stayed unmatched. CDR3 region: CASSPSGEYTSTDTQYF. The DNA of the CDR3 is TGTGCCAGCAGCCCTAGCGGGGAATATACTAGCACAGATACGCAGTATTTT.

V is TRBV19 and J is TRBJ2-1; 9 bases are a match to TRBD1. After removal of 5 bases from V and 6 bases from J, the junction contained 8 bases not matched to a gene. The CDR3 length is 15 residues. Germline V gene sequence: CDR1 LNHDA, CDR2 SQIVND (reference sequence). The CDR3 coding sequence is TGTGCCAGTAGTCTCGGACAGGGGCACTTCAATGAGCAGTTCTTC. Its translation: CASSLGQGHFNEQFF.

This clone was seen a single time. This chain uses TRBV7-6 with TRBJ2-3; tentatively, D is TRBD2 (6 bases). V was cut by 1 base and J by 2 bases, with 10 bases left in between. The CDR3 consists of 15 residues. Looked up from germline, CDR1 is SGHVS and CDR2 is FNYEAQ. The CDR3 region has the DNA TGTGCCAGCAGCTTAGATGCGGGGTCCACAGATACGCAGTATTTT. Its translation: CASSLDAGSTDTQYF.

There are a few counts of this clone. The chain combines TRBV7-6 with TRBJ2-5, with D perhaps given as TRBD1 or TRBD2 (5 bases each). Trimming pared 6 bases from V and 5 bases from J, leaving 16 bases between. The length of the CDR3 is 14 residues. Germline assignment: CDR1 SGHVS and CDR2 FNYEAQ. DNA of the CDR3: TGTGCCAGCAGAAATGAGGGGCCTCGGGAGACCCAGTACTTC. Translated, it gives CASRNEGPRETQYF.

The chain employs TRBV6-6 and TRBJ2-7, with D possibly being TRBD2 (5 bases). This CDR3 is 13 amino acids long. Germline CDR1 and CDR2: MNHNY and SVGAGI (reference sequence). Trimming pared 4 bases from V and 3 bases from J, leaving 10 bases between. CDR3: CASSWESGYEQYF. CDR3 DNA: TGTGCCAGCAGTTGGGAGTCGGGCTACGAGCAGTACTTC.

The chain couples TRBV9 to TRBJ2-2; perhaps TRBD2 as D (5 bases). Trimming pared 0 bases from V and 7 bases from J, leaving 22 bases between. The V gene's germline CDR1 is SGDLS and CDR2 YYNGEE. The CDR3 contains 18 residues. In nucleotides, the CDR3 is TGTGCCAGCAGCGTAGAGTCTTCGGCCATTCAACTAGGCGGGGAGCTGTTTTTT. Translating it yields CASSVESSAIQLGGELFF. Combining the CDR3 with reference TRBV9 and TRBJ2-2 gives the whole variable domain DSGVTQTPKHLITATGQRVTLRCSPRSGDLSVYWYQQSLDQGLQFLIQYYNGEERAKGNILERFSAQQFPDLHSELNLSSLELGDSALYFCASSVESSAIQLGGELFFGEGSRLTVL.

The CDR3 DNA follows: TGCGCCAGCAGCCAAGACGTTGGGACAGTCTTACGCGGGGAGCTGTTTTTT. Translating gives CASSQDVGTVLRGELFF. The chain has TRBV4-3 and TRBJ2-2; 7 bases line up with TRBD1. CDR1 LGHNA and CDR2 YSLEER come from the germline V gene. V dropped 0 bases and J dropped 7; count of bases not matched to a gene: 11. The CDR3 loop spans 17 amino acids.

This clone appeared a few times. This sequence joins TRBV2 and TRBJ1-6, with 7 bases identical to TRBD1. The CDR3 loop spans 12 amino acids. Germline loops: CDR1 SNHLY, CDR2 FYNNEI. Trimming at V came to 6 bases and at J to 9 bases, leaving 2 bases not matched to a gene. CDR3 coding DNA: TGTGCCAGCAGACGACAGGGTTCACCCCTCCACTTT. Translation gives CASRRQGSPLHF. Using reference TRBV2 and TRBJ1-6 for the parts outside the CDR3, the full variable domain is EPEVTQTPSHQVTQMGQEVILRCVPISNHLYFYWYRQILGQKVEFLVSFYNNEISEKSEIFDDQFSVERPDGSNFTLKIRSTKLEDSAMYFCASRRQGSPLHFGNGTRLTVT.

The chain combines TRBV9 with TRBJ2-3, with D perhaps matching TRBD2 (7 bases). Trimming stripped 4 bases from V and 6 bases from J, with 18 bases between. CDR3 length: 15 residues. Germline values: CDR1 SGDLS, CDR2 YYNGEE. The CDR3 protein is CASSPHGGGADTQYF. CDR3 DNA sequence: TGTGCCAGCAGCCCCCATGGGGGGGGCGCGGATACGCAGTATTTT.

V gene TRBV6-5 combines with J gene TRBJ2-3; D ambiguous. The CDR3 extends over 14 amino acids. Trimming pared 4 bases from V and 6 bases from J, leaving 14 bases between. Per the germline V gene, CDR1 is MNHEY and CDR2 is SVGAGI. CDR3 coding DNA: TGTGCCAGCAGTTTTGACATGGGTCCGGATACGCAGTATTTT. Amino acids: CASSFDMGPDTQYF.

This clone is a singleton in its sample. V is TRBV4-2 and J is TRBJ2-1; no reliable D call. In germline, CDR1 is LGHNA, CDR2 YNFKEQ. V was clipped by 0 bases and J by 8 bases, with 11 bases between them. This CDR3 has 14 amino acids. The CDR3 DNA sequence: TGTGCCAGCAGCCAAGAGAATGTCCGGCATGAGCAGTTCTTC. Protein: CASSQENVRHEQFF.

The chain joins TRBV9 to TRBJ2-1; TRBD1 agrees at 7 bases. The CDR3 length is 15 residues. Per the germline V gene, CDR1 is SGDLS and CDR2 is YYNGEE. V lost 0 bases, J lost 5 bases, and 5 bases stayed unmatched. This CDR3 reads CASSVAQGDHNEQFF. The CDR3 region has the DNA TGTGCCAGCAGCGTAGCCCAGGGGGACCACAATGAGCAGTTCTTC.

The chain uses TRBV27 and TRBJ1-2; weak D call: TRBD1 (5 bases). In germline, CDR1 is MNHEY, CDR2 SMNVEV (reference sequence). This CDR3 spans 14 amino acids. V shed 7 bases and J shed 4 bases, with 16 bases lying between them. This chain's CDR3 is CASKILQGAYGYTF. The DNA of the CDR3 is TGTGCCAGCAAAATCCTTCAGGGCGCCTATGGCTACACCTTC.